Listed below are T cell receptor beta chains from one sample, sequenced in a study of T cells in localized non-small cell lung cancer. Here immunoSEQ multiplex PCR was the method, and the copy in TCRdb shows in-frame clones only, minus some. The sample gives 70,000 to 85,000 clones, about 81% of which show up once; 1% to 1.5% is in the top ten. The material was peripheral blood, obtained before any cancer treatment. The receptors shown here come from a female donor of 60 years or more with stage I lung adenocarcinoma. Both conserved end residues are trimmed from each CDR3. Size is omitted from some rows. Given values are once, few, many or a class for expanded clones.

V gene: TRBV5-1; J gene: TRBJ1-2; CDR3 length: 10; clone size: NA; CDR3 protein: ASSPDRVGYT
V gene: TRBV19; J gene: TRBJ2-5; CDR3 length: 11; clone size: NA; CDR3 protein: ASSTPGGETQY
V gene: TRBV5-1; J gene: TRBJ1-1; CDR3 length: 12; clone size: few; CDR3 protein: ASSLPGRNTEAF
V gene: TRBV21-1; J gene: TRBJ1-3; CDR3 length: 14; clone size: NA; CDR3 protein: ASSKGNTGIGNTIY
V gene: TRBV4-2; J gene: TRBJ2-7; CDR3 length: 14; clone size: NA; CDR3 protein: ASSQDIGTPSYEQY
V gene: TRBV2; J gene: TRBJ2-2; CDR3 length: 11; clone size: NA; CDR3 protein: ASSHPLSGELF
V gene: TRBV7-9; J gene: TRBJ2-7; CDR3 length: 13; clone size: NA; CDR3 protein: ASSLGGGAIYEQY
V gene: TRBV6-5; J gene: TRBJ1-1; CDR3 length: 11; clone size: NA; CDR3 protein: ASSVSGPLGAF
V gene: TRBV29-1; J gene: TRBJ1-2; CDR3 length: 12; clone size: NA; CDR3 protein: SVAVPDASYGYT
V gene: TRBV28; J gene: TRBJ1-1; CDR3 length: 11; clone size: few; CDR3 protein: ASSPGINTEAF
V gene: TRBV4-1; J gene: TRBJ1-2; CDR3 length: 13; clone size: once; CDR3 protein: ASSQENRAGYGYT
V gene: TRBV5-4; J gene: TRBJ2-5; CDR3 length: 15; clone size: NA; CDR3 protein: ASSWGASGRVQETQY
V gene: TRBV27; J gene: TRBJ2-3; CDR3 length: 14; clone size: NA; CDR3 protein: ASSLSIPRVTDTQY